This paragraph covers one TCR beta chain sequence. What it recognizes is unknown. A much larger clone differs by one base, so this may be a read error. Staff drew roughly 10 milliliters of peripheral blood from each donor. The sample originates from a study of blood T cells in healthy people across ages. A second roughly 6 to 12 cycle PCR used barcoded and J-beta primers. TCRdb reanalysed the 5' RACE reads using MiXCR and keeps one entry per CDR3 protein. The sample contains around 600,000 distinct CDR3 sequences, roughly 43% of which appear only once. Study results and caveats: More naive CD4+ cells and higher diversity marked long-lived donors relative to aged donors.

Germline CDR1 is MNHNY and CDR2 is SVGAGI (reference sequence). The length of the CDR3 is 17 residues. V dropped 0 bases and J dropped 7 bases, with 22 bases sitting between them. This chain uses TRBV6-6 with TRBJ2-7; D is possibly TRBD1 or TRBD2 (5 bases each). What was sequenced was blood. This TCR came from a man older than 75 in good health. CDR3 residues: CASSYSKGRSSYNEQYF. The CDR3, as DNA: TGTGCCAGCAGTTACTCGAAGGGACGGAGCTCCTACAATGAGCAGTACTTC.